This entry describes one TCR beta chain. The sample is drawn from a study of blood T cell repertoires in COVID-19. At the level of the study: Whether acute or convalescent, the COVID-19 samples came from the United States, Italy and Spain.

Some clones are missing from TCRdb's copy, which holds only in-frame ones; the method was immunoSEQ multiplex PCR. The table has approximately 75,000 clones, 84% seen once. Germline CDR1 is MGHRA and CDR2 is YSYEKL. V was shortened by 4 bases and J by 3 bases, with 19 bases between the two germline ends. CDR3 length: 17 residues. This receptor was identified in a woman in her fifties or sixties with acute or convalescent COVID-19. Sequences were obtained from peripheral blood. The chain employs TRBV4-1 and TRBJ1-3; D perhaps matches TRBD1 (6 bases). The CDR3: CASSLIVTGTGGNTIYF. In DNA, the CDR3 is TGCGCCAGCAGCCTAATTGTCACAGGGACGGGTGGAAACACCATATATTTT.